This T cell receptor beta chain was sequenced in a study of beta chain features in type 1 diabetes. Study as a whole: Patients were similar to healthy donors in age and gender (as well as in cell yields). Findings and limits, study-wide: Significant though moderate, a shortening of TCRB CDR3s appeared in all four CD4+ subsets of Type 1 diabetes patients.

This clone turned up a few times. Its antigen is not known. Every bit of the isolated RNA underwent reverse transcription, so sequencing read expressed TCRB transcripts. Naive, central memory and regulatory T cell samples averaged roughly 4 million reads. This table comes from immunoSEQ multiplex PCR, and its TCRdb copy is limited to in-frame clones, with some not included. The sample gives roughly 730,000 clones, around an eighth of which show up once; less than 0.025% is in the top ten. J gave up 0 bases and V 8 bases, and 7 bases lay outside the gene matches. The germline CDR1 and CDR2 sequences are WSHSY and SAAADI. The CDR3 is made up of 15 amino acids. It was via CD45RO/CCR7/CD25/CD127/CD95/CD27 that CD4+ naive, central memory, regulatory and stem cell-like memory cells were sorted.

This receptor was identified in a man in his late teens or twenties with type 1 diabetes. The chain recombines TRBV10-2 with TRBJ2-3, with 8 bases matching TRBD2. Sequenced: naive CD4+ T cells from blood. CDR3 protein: CASVGTRGSTDTQYF. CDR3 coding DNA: TGCGCCAGCGTCGGGACTAGAGGGAGCACAGATACGCAGTATTTT.